These T cell receptor beta chains were read from a single sample in a study of human T cells and chemical hapten exposure. TCRdb re-derived calls from the RACE reads in MiXCR, one entry per CDR3 protein. The profile shows around 60,000 distinct CDR3 sequences, 5.5% to 7.5% of them singletons. The sequencing used whole blood, collected in connection with sensitization to the hapten diphenylcyclopropenone (DPC). These receptors all stem from a woman aged 25 to 39 with alopecia areata. Some clones in this sample may be carry-over from other donors' samples. Both conserved end residues are part of each CDR3.

len: 13
j_gene: TRBJ1-2
v_gene: TRBV2
CDR3aa: CASGEVQGGGYTF

len: 16
j_gene: TRBJ2-2
v_gene: TRBV11-1
CDR3aa: CASSFWGHPNTGELFF

len: 15
j_gene: TRBJ1-6
v_gene: TRBV2
CDR3aa: CASSEEGTDNSPLHF

len: 13
j_gene: TRBJ1-2
v_gene: TRBV29-1
CDR3aa: CSARTGGADGYTF

len: 15
j_gene: TRBJ2-1
v_gene: TRBV30
CDR3aa: CAWSGPEYRYNEQFF

len: 18
j_gene: TRBJ2-2
v_gene: TRBV6-5
CDR3aa: CASSYSPYPGANTGELFF

len: 14
j_gene: TRBJ1-4
v_gene: TRBV20-1
CDR3aa: CSAKQAGFNEKLFF

len: 14
j_gene: TRBJ1-1
v_gene: TRBV6-1
CDR3aa: CASRNRGGNTEAFF

len: 14
j_gene: TRBJ1-5
v_gene: TRBV12-3/TRBV12-4
CDR3aa: CASNLLGRGQPQHF

len: 17
j_gene: TRBJ2-6
v_gene: TRBV19
CDR3aa: CASSSRPREAGANVLTF

len: 11
j_gene: TRBJ1-3
v_gene: TRBV29-1
CDR3aa: CSVANGNTIYF

len: 11
j_gene: TRBJ2-3
v_gene: TRBV12-3/TRBV12-4
CDR3aa: CAAGGRDTQYF

len: 16
j_gene: TRBJ2-1
v_gene: TRBV3-1
CDR3aa: CASSQARGQTNNEQFF

len: 12
j_gene: TRBJ1-1
v_gene: TRBV7-2
CDR3aa: CASSRRQGPAFF

len: 16
j_gene: TRBJ2-5
v_gene: TRBV11-2
CDR3aa: CASSQFRTSGEETQYF

len: 17
j_gene: TRBJ2-2
v_gene: TRBV5-1
CDR3aa: CASSFLAALSNAGELFF

len: 16
j_gene: TRBJ2-5
v_gene: TRBV15
CDR3aa: CATSRAQGGWGETQYF

len: 13
j_gene: TRBJ1-1
v_gene: TRBV29-1
CDR3aa: CSGWRGVATEAFF

len: 18
j_gene: TRBJ2-6
v_gene: TRBV7-8
CDR3aa: CASNPGLAGPLGANVLTF

len: 14
j_gene: TRBJ1-2
v_gene: TRBV5-1
CDR3aa: CASSPPAGNYGYTF

len: 13
j_gene: TRBJ2-7
v_gene: TRBV12-3/TRBV12-4
CDR3aa: CASSYRVSYEQYF

len: 13
j_gene: TRBJ2-1
v_gene: TRBV29-1
CDR3aa: CSVELGGPGEQFF

len: 14
j_gene: TRBJ2-3
v_gene: TRBV6-6
CDR3aa: CASRQQGARDTQYF

len: 15
j_gene: TRBJ1-5
v_gene: TRBV11-2
CDR3aa: CASSLGASGNQPQHF

len: 11
j_gene: TRBJ1-1
v_gene: TRBV3-1
CDR3aa: CASGGPTEAFF

len: 15
j_gene: TRBJ1-2
v_gene: TRBV5-1
CDR3aa: CASNNGQGANYGYTF

len: 14
j_gene: TRBJ1-4
v_gene: TRBV5-1
CDR3aa: CASSPDRVREKLFF

len: 15
j_gene: TRBJ1-2
v_gene: TRBV2
CDR3aa: CASSVARAFLYGYTF

len: 13
j_gene: TRBJ1-2
v_gene: TRBV7-3
CDR3aa: CASSLRSDGGYTF

len: 14
j_gene: TRBJ1-1
v_gene: TRBV6-1
CDR3aa: CASRPTGRSTEAFF

len: 13
j_gene: TRBJ1-1
v_gene: TRBV7-3
CDR3aa: CASSLQGPTEAFF

len: 15
j_gene: TRBJ2-7
v_gene: TRBV11-2
CDR3aa: CASSGVRTGNYEQYF

len: 15
j_gene: TRBJ1-1
v_gene: TRBV29-1
CDR3aa: CSVEDGAGMNTEAFF

len: 14
j_gene: TRBJ2-3
v_gene: TRBV5-5
CDR3aa: CASSLAYSTDTQYF

len: 14
j_gene: TRBJ1-5
v_gene: TRBV12-3/TRBV12-4
CDR3aa: CASSQHESNQPQHF

len: 14
j_gene: TRBJ1-6
v_gene: TRBV12-3/TRBV12-4
CDR3aa: CASSFEGPNSPLHF

len: 15
j_gene: TRBJ2-1
v_gene: TRBV5-1
CDR3aa: CASSLVGGRSNEQFF

len: 15
j_gene: TRBJ2-7
v_gene: TRBV6-5
CDR3aa: CASSYTRTGYGEQYF

len: 12
j_gene: TRBJ1-1
v_gene: TRBV5-4
CDR3aa: CASSRMNTEAFF

len: 13
j_gene: TRBJ1-6
v_gene: TRBV6-2/TRBV6-3
CDR3aa: CASSPDSLKPLHF